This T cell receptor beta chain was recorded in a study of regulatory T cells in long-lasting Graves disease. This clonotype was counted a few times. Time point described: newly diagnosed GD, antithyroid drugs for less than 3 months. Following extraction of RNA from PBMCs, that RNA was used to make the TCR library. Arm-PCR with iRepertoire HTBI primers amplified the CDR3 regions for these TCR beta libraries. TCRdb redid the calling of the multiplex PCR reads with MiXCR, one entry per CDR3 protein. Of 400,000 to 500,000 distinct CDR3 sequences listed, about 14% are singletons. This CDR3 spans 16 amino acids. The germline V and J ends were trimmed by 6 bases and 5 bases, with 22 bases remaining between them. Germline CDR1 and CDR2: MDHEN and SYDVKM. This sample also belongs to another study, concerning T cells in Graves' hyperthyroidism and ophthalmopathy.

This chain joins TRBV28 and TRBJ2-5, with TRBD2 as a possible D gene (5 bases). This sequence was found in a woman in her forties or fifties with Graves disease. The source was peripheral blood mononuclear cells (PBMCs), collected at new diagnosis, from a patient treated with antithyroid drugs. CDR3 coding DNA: TGTGCCAGCAGGGATATCCGGCTAGCTTCATGGGAGACCCAGTACTTC. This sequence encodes CASRDIRLASWETQYF.